This T cell receptor (beta chain) was sequenced for a study of cytomegalovirus exposure and HLA in healthy donors. Both 60 Vbeta primers and 13 Jbeta primers went into the PCR. Only in-frame clones appear in the TCRdb table, and some are missing; sequencing was by immunoSEQ multiplex PCR. This sample has around 150,000 clones, with about four fifths found just once. This clone has a handful of counts. The CDR3 spans 13 residues. Germline V gene data show CDR1 as SGHTA and CDR2 as FQGTGA. V dropped 2 bases and J dropped 4 bases, with 6 bases sitting between them. This receptor was identified in a man in his fifties or sixties in good health and CMV-seropositive. The sample was PBMCs. The chain is built from TRBV7-3 and TRBJ2-1; the D is unclear. The CDR3: CASSLFPYNEQFF. The CDR3 DNA is TGTGCCAGCAGCTTATTCCCATACAATGAGCAGTTCTTC.